These T cell receptor beta chains were read from a single sample in a study of identical twins. TCRdb passed the 5' RACE reads through MiXCR, listing each CDR3 protein once. The sample contains hundreds of thousands of distinct CDR3 sequences, just over 7% of which appear only once. These same records also appear under a second study, on yellow fever vaccine responses in identical twins.

The specimen sequenced was PBMCs. The receptors derive from a woman aged 18-29 years in good health. Both conserved end residues are part of each CDR3. Fields, in order: CDR3 protein, V gene, J gene.

CASSTKLLAGPYNEQFF,TRBV5-1,TRBJ2-1
CASNPGQTYNEQFF,TRBV5-1,TRBJ2-1
CASSQDTPLRGGGNEQFF,TRBV4-1,TRBJ2-1
CASSPPSREYEQYF,TRBV18,TRBJ2-7
CSAREDRVNEQFF,TRBV20-1,TRBJ2-1
CASSQVNSPSGSYEQYF,TRBV4-1,TRBJ2-7
CSARGADNEQFF,TRBV20-1,TRBJ2-1
CATSDPTGPAETQYF,TRBV24-1,TRBJ2-5
CASSPLLAGVGYEQYF,TRBV28,TRBJ2-7
CASRDPGLAYEQYF,TRBV6-1,TRBJ2-7
CSARRTVAGARDTQYF,TRBV20-1,TRBJ2-3
CASSVWDSGANVLTF,TRBV2,TRBJ2-6
CASRAGGNQPQHF,TRBV25-1,TRBJ1-5
CAISEGQVYGYTF,TRBV10-3,TRBJ1-2
CATSDTTGDENTGELFF,TRBV24-1,TRBJ2-2
CASSPSLEQPQHF,TRBV3-1,TRBJ1-5
CASSFRQGNTNYGYTF,TRBV28,TRBJ1-2
CASSSPADTDTQYF,TRBV12-3/TRBV12-4,TRBJ2-3
CASSLAGTSGVNEQFF,TRBV12-3/TRBV12-4,TRBJ2-1
CASSLDLGGPTEAFF,TRBV5-1,TRBJ1-1
CASSPSDSGPGTGELFF,TRBV4-2,TRBJ2-2
CASSIGQLGEKLFF,TRBV5-1,TRBJ1-4
CASRWQGGYNEQFF,TRBV19,TRBJ2-1
CSVGQGLSGELFF,TRBV29-1,TRBJ2-2
CASSDISGSTDTQYF,TRBV25-1,TRBJ2-3
CCARWGQGINQPQHF,TRBV20-1,TRBJ1-5
CASSPQLAGTSGIYEQYF,TRBV12-3/TRBV12-4,TRBJ2-7
CSAPLGVGWLDTQYF,TRBV20-1,TRBJ2-3
CAISPRQSEVSSYNEQFF,TRBV10-3,TRBJ2-1
CASRIQSSYNEQFF,TRBV5-1,TRBJ2-1
CASSPGLLSNQPQHF,TRBV6-1,TRBJ1-5
CAISGGRTETQYF,TRBV10-3,TRBJ2-5
CASSLGGPYWETQYF,TRBV13,TRBJ2-5
CASRGLAGGVTGELFF,TRBV25-1,TRBJ2-2
CASSSAMGVLGNPFYNEQFF,TRBV11-2,TRBJ2-1
CSAGTSGRTDTQYF,TRBV20-1,TRBJ2-3
CASTPGLGGQYF,TRBV12-3/TRBV12-4,TRBJ2-7
CASSPGLGGDNEQFF,TRBV5-1,TRBJ2-1
CASSLEAGVHEQFF,TRBV7-9,TRBJ2-1
CASSGAERGALFQETQYF,TRBV11-1,TRBJ2-5
CASSLAGGGGGYNEQFF,TRBV5-1,TRBJ2-1
CASSPRGTPEQFF,TRBV7-3,TRBJ2-1
CASSVGQSYTF,TRBV9,TRBJ1-2
CASSSLIVGGLTGELFF,TRBV28,TRBJ2-2
CASSLRGGQKAFF,TRBV11-3,TRBJ1-1
CASSPGTSGTVAKNIQYF,TRBV6-2/TRBV6-3,TRBJ2-4
CASSLARAGPQETQYF,TRBV7-6,TRBJ2-5
CASSQPRSNPETQYF,TRBV7-2,TRBJ2-5
CSVEEVSGTGNTIYF,TRBV29-1,TRBJ1-3
CASRNTDRAGANVLTF,TRBV6-1,TRBJ2-6